The 24 T cell receptor beta chains given below trace back to one sample, sequenced in a study of glioma-infiltrating T cells. Using RNA template, CDR3s of TCR alpha and beta were amplified with iRepertoire arm-PCR. Via MiXCR, TCRdb re-called the multiplex PCR reads, giving one row per CDR3 protein. The sample records approximately 190,000 distinct CDR3 sequences, about 31% being singletons. What was sequenced was glioma tissue, nonneoplastic brain tissue, or PBMCs (not recorded which). The receptors were sampled from a human donor with low-grade glioma or glioblastoma, undergoing nonglioma brain surgery, or in good health (not recorded which).

This clonotype was counted ten times or more. The chain carries TRBV7-9 and TRBJ2-1; TRBD2 agrees at 7 bases. This CDR3 contains 15 residues. From germline, CDR1 is SEHNR and CDR2 FQNEAQ (reference sequence). V shed 7 bases and J 7 bases; nucleotides not matched to a gene: 13. The CDR3 sequence is CASNRGQGLMNEQFF. The CDR3 DNA is TGTGCCAGCAACCGAGGCCAGGGACTAATGAATGAGCAGTTCTTC.

This clonotype was seen at least ten times. The CDR3 region has the DNA TGCAGTGCTAGTGGTTGGGACAGGGGCGACGAGCAGTACTTC. It codes for CSASGWDRGDEQYF. The rearrangement links TRBV20-1 to TRBJ2-7; 10 bases match TRBD1. The CDR3 sequence is 14 residues long. With 3 bases clipped from V and 5 bases from J, the junction kept 7 bases outside the gene matches. Germline V CDR1 and CDR2: DFQATT, SNEGSKA (reference sequence).

This clonotype appeared many times. The chain recombines TRBV19 with TRBJ2-5, with 7 bases fitting TRBD1. Germline V gene sequence: CDR1 LNHDA, CDR2 SQIVND (reference sequence). The junction had 5 bases not matched to a gene; V was cut back by 5 bases and J by 2 bases. The CDR3 is 14 residues long. The CDR3 nucleotides are TGTGCCAGTAGTTCGGGACAGTCACAAGAGACCCAGTACTTC. Translated, it gives CASSSGQSQETQYF.

At least ten counts were recorded for this clonotype. The chain links TRBV15 to TRBJ1-1; no definite D call. This CDR3 is built from 11 residues. The germline CDR1 and CDR2 sequences are LNHNV and YYDKDF (reference sequence). V was cut by 8 bases and J by 3 bases, with 7 bases left in between. CDR3 nucleotides: TGTGCCACCCGTCGTGACACTGAAGCTTTCTTT. Translating it yields CATRRDTEAFF.

In this sample, this clonotype turned up many times. This CDR3 reads CASSLGKNEKLFF. In DNA, the CDR3 is TGTGCCAGCAGCTTAGGGAAAAATGAAAAACTGTTTTTT. This chain connects TRBV7-2 to TRBJ1-4; D is undetermined. Germline V gives CDR1 SGHTA, CDR2 FQGNSA. The CDR3 extends over 13 amino acids. Trimming took 1 base from V and 5 from J, leaving 5 bases between them.

The V gene is TRBV27, the J gene TRBJ2-3; 8 bases align to TRBD2. Per the germline V gene, CDR1 is MNHEY and CDR2 is SMNVEV (reference sequence). This CDR3 contains 15 residues. The V and J ends lost 6 bases and 3 bases, in that order; junction bases with no gene match: 8. The CDR3: CASSVAGQVTDTQYF. CDR3 DNA: TGTGCCAGCAGCGTAGCGGGACAAGTGACAGATACGCAGTATTTT.

This clonotype was counted only a few times. This chain uses TRBV4-3 with TRBJ2-5; maybe TRBD2 (5 bases). The CDR3 extends over 14 amino acids. Germline V gives CDR1 LGHNA, CDR2 YSLEER. V lost 4 bases, J lost 4 bases, and 13 bases lay in between. In nucleotides, the CDR3 is TGCGCCAGCAGCCTACGAATGGCGGGAGAGACCCAGTACTTC. Amino acids: CASSLRMAGETQYF.

The rearrangement links TRBV12-3 or TRBV12-4 to TRBJ1-3; TRBD1 might be the D (6 bases). The CDR3 has 15 residues. With 5 bases removed from V and 2 bases from J, the gap between germline ends came to 13 bases. The CDR3 nucleotides read TGTGCCAGCAGTCCAGGCAGGGGCGCTGGAAACACCATATATTTT. Its protein is CASSPGRGAGNTIYF.

Concerning this clonotype: The junction does not match germline at one end; this may be a read error. The rearrangement uses TRBV20-1 and TRBJ1-4; D is perhaps TRBD1 (5 bases). Germline V gene lookup returns CDR1 DFQATT and CDR2 SNEGSKA (reference sequence). The CDR3 consists of 15 residues. The CDR3 DNA sequence: TGCGGTGCTAGAGATCTGAGGCAGGGCAATGAAAAACTGTTTTTT. Translated: CGARDLRQGNEKLFF.

A few counts support this clonotype. V and J are TRBV29-1 and TRBJ2-7, with 9 bases lining up with TRBD2. The germline V gene encodes CDR1 SQVTM and CDR2 ANQGSEA. The V segment lost 7 bases and the J segment 7 bases; nucleotides outside the gene matches: 17. This CDR3 is built from 15 residues. Here the CDR3 reads CSARPSSGGAGEQYF. CDR3 bases: TGCAGCGCTCGTCCCAGTAGCGGGGGAGCGGGGGAGCAGTACTTC.

This chain links TRBV28 with TRBJ2-4, with D possibly being TRBD1 (6 bases). The germline gives CDR1 MDHEN, CDR2 SYDVKM. V lost 5 bases and J 0 bases, leaving 11 bases between the germline ends. The CDR3 covers 15 residues. CDR3 DNA sequence: TGTGCCAGCAGTCTTCAGGGGTTAGCCAAAAACATTCAGTACTTC. It translates to CASSLQGLAKNIQYF.

As for this clonotype: A much larger clone lies a single base off, so this may be a read error. The genes are TRBV7-2 and TRBJ2-1, with D perhaps matching TRBD2 (5 bases). CDR1 SGHTA and CDR2 FQGNSA come from the germline V gene. The CDR3 runs to 14 residues. CDR3 nucleotides: TGTGCCAGCAGCTTCAGCCCGACGGGGAATGAGCAGTCCTTC. Protein sequence: CASSFSPTGNEQSF. The whole variable domain, filled in from reference TRBV7-2 and TRBJ2-1, reads GAGVSQSPSNKVTEKGKDVELRCDPISGHTALYWYRQSLGQGLEFLIYFQGNSAPDKSGLPSDRFSAERTGGSVSTLTIQRTQQEDSAVYLCASSFSPTGNEQSFGPGTRLTVL.

This clonotype was found a few times. V is TRBV19 and J is TRBJ2-5, with D unresolved. The CDR3 is 16 residues long. V was cut by 2 bases and J by 1 base, with 14 bases left in between. Germline V gene sequence: CDR1 LNHDA, CDR2 SQIVND (reference sequence). The CDR3 loop is CASSIYGGRSQETQYF. CDR3 DNA sequence: TGTGCCAGTAGTATATACGGCGGACGATCCCAAGAGACCCAGTACTTC.

A note on this clonotype: This may stem from a read error, because a much larger clone lies one nucleotide away. The chain couples TRBV6-5 to TRBJ2-3; 11 positions match TRBD1. The CDR3 has 18 amino acids. Germline V gene lookup returns CDR1 MNHEY and CDR2 SVGAGI. The CDR3 nucleotides read TGTGCCGGCAGTCACCGGACAGGGGGCATTCCCTACACAGATACGCAGTATTTT. This codes for CAGSHRTGGIPYTDTQYF.

The chain employs TRBV4-2 and TRBJ2-1, with TRBD2 as a possible D gene (6 bases). The CDR3 length is 17 residues. Germline CDR1 LGHNA, CDR2 YNFKEQ. V was cut by 4 bases and J by 10 bases, with 26 bases left in between. CDR3 sequence (DNA): TGTGCCAGCAGCCCCCTTCGGGGATTCGGCGGGGTGGTCGAGCAGTTCTTC. This encodes CASSPLRGFGGVVEQFF.

This clonotype was seen a handful of times. The chain couples TRBV19 to TRBJ2-5; TRBD2 matches 8 bases. Germline CDR1 is LNHDA and CDR2 is SQIVND (reference sequence). Trimming removed 10 bases from V and 1 base from J; junction bases left unmatched: 11. The CDR3 consists of 15 residues. The CDR3 DNA is TGTGCCACCAGACCGGGAGGGCGGCCCCAAGAGACCCAGTACTTC. It yields the protein CATRPGGRPQETQYF.

In this sample, this clonotype turned up many times. J is TRBJ1-1 and V is TRBV7-2; tentatively, D is TRBD1 (5 bases). The CDR3 runs to 14 residues. The V and J ends lost 4 bases and 6 bases respectively, with 15 bases between them. The germline CDR1 and CDR2 sequences are SGHTA and FQGNSA. CDR3 residues: CASSSHQGSPEAFF. CDR3 nucleotide sequence: TGTGCCAGCAGCTCCCATCAGGGTAGCCCTGAAGCTTTCTTT. Full variable domain (remainder filled in from reference TRBV7-2 and TRBJ1-1): GAGVSQSPSNKVTEKGKDVELRCDPISGHTALYWYRQSLGQGLEFLIYFQGNSAPDKSGLPSDRFSAERTGGSVSTLTIQRTQQEDSAVYLCASSSHQGSPEAFFGQGTRLTVV.

At least ten counts were recorded for this clonotype. The CDR3 loop reads CASSPRGAQETQYF. In DNA, the CDR3 is TGTGCCAGCAGTCCTCGGGGAGCCCAAGAGACCCAGTACTTC. This chain connects TRBV2 to TRBJ2-5, with D possibly being TRBD2 (5 bases). Trimming took 5 bases from V and 1 from J, leaving 11 bases between them. The germline V gene encodes CDR1 SNHLY and CDR2 FYNNEI. The CDR3 is made up of 14 amino acids. Based on the CDR3 plus reference TRBV2 and TRBJ2-5, the full variable domain is EPEVTQTPSHQVTQMGQEVILRCVPISNHLYFYWYRQILGQKVEFLVSFYNNEISEKSEIFDDQFSVERPDGSNFTLKIRSTKLEDSAMYFCASSPRGAQETQYFGPGTRLLVL.

The CDR3: CASSVTGTGHTEAFF. The CDR3 DNA is TGTGCCAGCAGCGTAACCGGGACAGGGCACACTGAAGCTTTCTTT. This chain joins TRBV27 and TRBJ1-1; 9 bases are a match to TRBD1. Trimming cost V 6 bases and J 3 bases; bases outside gene matches: 8. Germline CDR1 is MNHEY and CDR2 is SMNVEV (reference sequence). The CDR3 length is 15 residues.

This clonotype was seen ten or more times. The chain combines TRBV6-1 with TRBJ2-7; TRBD2 agrees at 13 bases. Germline lookup yields CDR1 MNHNS and CDR2 SASEGT. J lost 6 bases, V lost 6 bases, and 8 bases had no gene match. CDR3 length equals 15 residues. The CDR3 region is CASRELAGGPGEQYF. Here the CDR3 DNA reads TGTGCCAGCAGGGAACTAGCGGGAGGGCCTGGCGAGCAGTACTTC.

This clonotype has ten or more counts. V and J are TRBV19 and TRBJ1-5; D not resolved. The CDR3 has 13 amino acids. The V and J ends lost 10 bases and 7 bases respectively, with 17 bases between them. The V gene's germline CDR1 is LNHDA and CDR2 SQIVND (reference sequence). The CDR3 loop reads CATAITPGQPQHF. The CDR3 region has the DNA TGTGCCACCGCAATCACACCGGGGCAGCCCCAGCATTTT.

In this sample, this clonotype turned up many times. V usage is TRBV20-1 and J usage is TRBJ1-4; D is ambiguous. V lost 5 bases and J 3 bases, leaving 16 bases between the germline ends. This CDR3 region has 15 residues. CDR1 is DFQATT, CDR2 SNEGSKA, per germline (reference sequence). The CDR3 loop reads CSAFPWENPNEKLFF. The CDR3 nucleotides read TGCAGTGCTTTTCCGTGGGAGAACCCTAATGAAAAACTGTTTTTT.

On this clonotype itself: It may be a read error: a sequence one base away is much more abundant. V and J are TRBV19 and TRBJ2-5; D is uncertain. Trimming removed 5 bases at V and 1 base at J, with 8 bases between. This CDR3 is 13 amino acids long. Germline CDR1 LNHDA, CDR2 SQIVND (reference sequence). CDR3: CASSWPLQETQYF. For the CDR3, the DNA is TGTGCCAGTAGTTGGCCTCTCCAAGAGACCCAGTACTTC. Together with reference TRBV19 and TRBJ2-5, the CDR3 gives the full variable domain: DGGITQSPKYLFRKEGQNVTLSCEQNLNHDAMYWYRQDPGQGLRLIYYSQIVNDFQKGDIAEGYSVSREKKESFPLTVTSAQKNPTAFYLCASSWPLQETQYFGPGTRLLVL.

This clonotype has at least ten counts. The chain joins TRBV7-2 to TRBJ2-3, with a weak D call TRBD2 (5 bases). V was trimmed by 3 bases and J by 4 bases, leaving 11 bases between them. Germline V gene lookup returns CDR1 SGHTA and CDR2 FQGNSA. The CDR3 length is 14 residues. The CDR3: CASSFVGIPDTQYF. DNA for the CDR3: TGTGCCAGCAGCTTCGTCGGGATTCCAGATACGCAGTATTTT.